Reported below is one T cell receptor beta chain. Under the authors' procedure: Estimation of nucleated cell counts was performed using reference gene primer amplification. Only in-frame clones appear in the TCRdb table, and some are missing; sequencing was by immunoSEQ multiplex PCR. V and J calls and clone size are those listed in that table; D and trimming were worked out from the DNA. The sample records more than 85,000 clones, more than 70% being singletons. The sample is drawn from a study of blood T cell repertoires in COVID-19. Study at large: Researchers got acute and convalescent COVID-19 samples from the United States, Italy and Spain. The cDNA or gDNA used as material had been derived from T cells, B-cell-depleted T cells, or PBMCs.

The source is a woman in her forties or fifties with acute or convalescent COVID-19. Source material: peripheral blood.

The CDR3 loop is CAWNSGKGQPQHF. In DNA, the CDR3 is TGTGCCTGGAATTCAGGGAAGGGTCAGCCCCAGCATTTT. The J gene is TRBJ1-5, the V gene TRBV30; TRBD1 might be the D (5 bases). Trimming left V 4 bases short and J 6 bases short, with 13 bases between. The CDR3 sequence is 13 residues long. CDR1 is GTSNPN, CDR2 SVGIG, per germline (reference sequence). Filled out from reference TRBV30 and TRBJ1-5, the complete variable domain reads SQTIHQWPATLVQPVGSPLSLECTVEGTSNPNLYWYRQAAGRGLQLLFYSVGIGQISSEVPQNLSASRPQDRQFILSSKKLLLSDSGFYLCAWNSGKGQPQHFGDGTRLSIL.